Sequencing of this TCR beta chain was carried out in a study of T cell responses to AZD1222 COVID-19 vaccine. Germline-derived CDR1 and CDR2 are LGHDT and YNNKEL (reference sequence). Trimming removed 4 bases from V and 2 bases from J, with 8 bases in between. This CDR3 has 13 residues. Here immunoSEQ multiplex PCR was the method, and the copy in TCRdb shows in-frame clones only, minus some. The sample gives roughly 160,000 clones, around 85% of which show up once; 0.85% to 1.1% is in the top ten. This sample comprised peripheral blood, obtained 28 days after the second AZD1222 dose. The chain carries TRBV3-1 (or the pseudogene TRBV3-2) and TRBJ1-1; D remains unclear. The receptor was derived from an adult who received the AZD1222 COVID-19 vaccine. CDR3 residues: CASSLSSNTEAFF. Written as DNA, the CDR3 is TGTGCCAGCAGCCTCTCGTCCAACACTGAAGCTTTCTTT.